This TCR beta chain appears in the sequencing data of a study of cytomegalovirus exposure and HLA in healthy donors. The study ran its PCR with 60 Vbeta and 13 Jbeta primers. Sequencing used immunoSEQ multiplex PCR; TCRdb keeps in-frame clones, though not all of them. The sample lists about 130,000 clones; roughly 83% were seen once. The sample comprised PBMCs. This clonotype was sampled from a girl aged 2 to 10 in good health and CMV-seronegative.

CDR3 amino acids: CASSQDPAGGVTGELFF. The CDR3 DNA is TGCGCCAGCAGCCAAGATCCCGCAGGGGGAGTTACCGGGGAGCTGTTTTTT. V usage is TRBV4-3 and J usage is TRBJ2-2, with 7 nucleotides matching TRBD1. The CDR3 runs 17 residues. Germline V gives CDR1 LGHNA, CDR2 YSLEER. V lost 0 bases, J lost 5 bases, and 9 bases stayed unmatched.